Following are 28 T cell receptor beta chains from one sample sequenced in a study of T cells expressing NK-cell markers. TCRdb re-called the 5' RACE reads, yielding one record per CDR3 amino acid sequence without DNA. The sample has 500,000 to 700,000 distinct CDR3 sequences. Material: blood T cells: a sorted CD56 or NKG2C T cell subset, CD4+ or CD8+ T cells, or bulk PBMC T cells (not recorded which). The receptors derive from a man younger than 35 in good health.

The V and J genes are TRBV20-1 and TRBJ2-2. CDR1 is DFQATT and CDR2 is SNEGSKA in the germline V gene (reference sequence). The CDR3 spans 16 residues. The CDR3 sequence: CSARDLTTANTGELFF.

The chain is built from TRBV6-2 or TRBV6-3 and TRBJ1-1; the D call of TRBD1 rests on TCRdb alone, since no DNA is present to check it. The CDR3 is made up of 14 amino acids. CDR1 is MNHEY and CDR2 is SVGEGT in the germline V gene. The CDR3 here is CASSSPAANTEAFF.

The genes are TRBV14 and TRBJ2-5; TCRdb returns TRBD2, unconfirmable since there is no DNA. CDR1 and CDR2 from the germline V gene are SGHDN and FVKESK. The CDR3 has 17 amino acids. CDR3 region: CASSPRGGTVGGETQYF. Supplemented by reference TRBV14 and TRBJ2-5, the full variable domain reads EAGVTQFPSHSVIEKGQTVTLRCDPISGHDNLYWYRRVMGKEIKFLLHFVKESKQDESGMPNNRFLAERTGGTYSTLKVQPAELEDSGVYFCASSPRGGTVGGETQYFGPGTRLLVL.

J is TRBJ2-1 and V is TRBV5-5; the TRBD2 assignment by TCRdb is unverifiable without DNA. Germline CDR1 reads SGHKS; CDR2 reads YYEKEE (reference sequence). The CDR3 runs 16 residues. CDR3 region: CVSSLLGAGRNNEQFF. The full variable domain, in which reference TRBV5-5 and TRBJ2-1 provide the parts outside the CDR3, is DAGVTQSPTHLIKTRGQQVTLRCSPISGHKSVSWYQQVLGQGPQFIFQYYEKEERGRGNFPDRFSARQFPNYSSELNVNALLLGDSALYLCVSSLLGAGRNNEQFFGPGTRLTVL.

This CDR3 is CASSLTTRWTPNTGELFF. The chain combines TRBV7-3 with TRBJ2-2. CDR1 SGHTA and CDR2 FQGTGA come from the germline V gene. CDR3 size: 18 residues.

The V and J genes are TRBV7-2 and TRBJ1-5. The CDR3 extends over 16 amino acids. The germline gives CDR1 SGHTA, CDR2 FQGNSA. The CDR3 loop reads CASSLLTAYSNQPQHF.

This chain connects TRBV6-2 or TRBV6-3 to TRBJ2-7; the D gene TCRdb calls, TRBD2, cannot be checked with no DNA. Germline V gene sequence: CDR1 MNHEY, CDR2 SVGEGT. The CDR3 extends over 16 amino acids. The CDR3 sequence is CASSYRGLAPPYEQYF.

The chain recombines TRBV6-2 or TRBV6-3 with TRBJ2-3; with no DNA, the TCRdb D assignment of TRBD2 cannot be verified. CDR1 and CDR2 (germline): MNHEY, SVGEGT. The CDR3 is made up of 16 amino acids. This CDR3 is CASSRLAGDRTDTQYF.

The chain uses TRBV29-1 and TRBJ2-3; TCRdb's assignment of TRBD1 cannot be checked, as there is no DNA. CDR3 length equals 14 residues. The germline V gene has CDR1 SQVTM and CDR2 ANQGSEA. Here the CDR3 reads CSVVTGRSGDTQYF.

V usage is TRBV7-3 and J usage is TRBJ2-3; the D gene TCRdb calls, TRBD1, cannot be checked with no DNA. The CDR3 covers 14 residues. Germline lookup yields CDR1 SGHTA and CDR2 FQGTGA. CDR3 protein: CASSTTGAEDTQYF.

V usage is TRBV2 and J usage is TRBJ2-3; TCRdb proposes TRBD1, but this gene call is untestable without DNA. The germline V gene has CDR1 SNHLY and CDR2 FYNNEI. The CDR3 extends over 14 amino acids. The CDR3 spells CASSENGAGDTQYF.

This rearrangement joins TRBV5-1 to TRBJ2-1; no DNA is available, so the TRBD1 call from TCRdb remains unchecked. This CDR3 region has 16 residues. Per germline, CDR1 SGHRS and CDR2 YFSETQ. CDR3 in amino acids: CASSPFRQGVGNEQFF.

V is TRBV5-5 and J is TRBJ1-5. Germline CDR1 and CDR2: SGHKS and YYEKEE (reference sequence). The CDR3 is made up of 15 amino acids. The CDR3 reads CASSLARGVNQPQHF. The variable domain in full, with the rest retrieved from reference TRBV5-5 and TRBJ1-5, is DAGVTQSPTHLIKTRGQQVTLRCSPISGHKSVSWYQQVLGQGPQFIFQYYEKEERGRGNFPDRFSARQFPNYSSELNVNALLLGDSALYLCASSLARGVNQPQHFGDGTRLSIL.

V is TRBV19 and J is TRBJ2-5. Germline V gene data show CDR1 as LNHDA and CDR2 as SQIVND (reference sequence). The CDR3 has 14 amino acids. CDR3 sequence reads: CASSIQANQETQYF. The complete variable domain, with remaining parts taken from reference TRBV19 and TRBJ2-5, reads DGGITQSPKYLFRKEGQNVTLSCEQNLNHDAMYWYRQDPGQGLRLIYYSQIVNDFQKGDIAEGYSVSREKKESFPLTVTSAQKNPTAFYLCASSIQANQETQYFGPGTRLLVL.

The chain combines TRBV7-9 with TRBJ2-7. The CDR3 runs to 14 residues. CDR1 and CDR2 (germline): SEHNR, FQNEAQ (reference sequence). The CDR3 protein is CASSLGMTVYEQYF.

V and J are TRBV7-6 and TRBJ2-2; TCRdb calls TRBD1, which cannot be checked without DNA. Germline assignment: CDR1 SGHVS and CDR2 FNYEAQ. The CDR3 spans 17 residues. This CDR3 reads CASSISTGPLNTGELFF.

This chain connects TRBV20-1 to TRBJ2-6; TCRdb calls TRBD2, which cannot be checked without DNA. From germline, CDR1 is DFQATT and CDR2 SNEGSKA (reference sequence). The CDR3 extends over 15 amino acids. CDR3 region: CSARTVPDGANVLTF.

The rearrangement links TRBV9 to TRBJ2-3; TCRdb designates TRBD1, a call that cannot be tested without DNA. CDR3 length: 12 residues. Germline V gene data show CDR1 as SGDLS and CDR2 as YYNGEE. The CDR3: CASSKPGDTQYF.

CDR3 sequence: CAISESRDSNQPQHF. The gene calls are TRBV10-3 and TRBJ1-5. The CDR3 runs 15 residues. Germline V gives CDR1 ENHRY, CDR2 SYGVKD.

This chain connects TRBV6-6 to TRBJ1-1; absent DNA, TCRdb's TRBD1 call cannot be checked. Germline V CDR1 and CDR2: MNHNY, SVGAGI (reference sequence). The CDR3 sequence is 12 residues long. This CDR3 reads CASKPGQIEAFF.

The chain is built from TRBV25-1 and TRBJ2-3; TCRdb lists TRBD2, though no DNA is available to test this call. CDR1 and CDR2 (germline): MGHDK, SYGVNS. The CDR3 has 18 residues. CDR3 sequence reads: CASSELRGSDWSTDTQYF. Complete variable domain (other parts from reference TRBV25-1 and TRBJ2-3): EADIYQTPRYLVIGTGKKITLECSQTMGHDKMYWYQQDPGMELHLIHYSYGVNSTEKGDLSSESTVSRIRTEHFPLTLESARPSHTSQYLCASSELRGSDWSTDTQYFGPGTRLTVL.

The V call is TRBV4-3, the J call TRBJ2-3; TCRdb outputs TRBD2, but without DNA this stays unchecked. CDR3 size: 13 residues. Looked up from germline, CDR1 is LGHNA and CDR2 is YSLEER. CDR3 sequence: CASSQEREDTQYF.

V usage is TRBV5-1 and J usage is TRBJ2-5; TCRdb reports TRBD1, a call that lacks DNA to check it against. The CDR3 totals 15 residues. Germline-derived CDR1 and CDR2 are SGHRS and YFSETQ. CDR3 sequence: CASSLASGTGQTQYF.

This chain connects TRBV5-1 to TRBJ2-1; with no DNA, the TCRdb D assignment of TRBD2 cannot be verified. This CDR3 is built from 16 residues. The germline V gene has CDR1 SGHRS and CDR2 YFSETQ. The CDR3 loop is CASRRTAGTSYNEQFF.

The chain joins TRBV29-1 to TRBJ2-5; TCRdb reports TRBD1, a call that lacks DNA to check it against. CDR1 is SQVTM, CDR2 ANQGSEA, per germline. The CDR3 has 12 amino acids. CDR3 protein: CSVDRLGATQYF.

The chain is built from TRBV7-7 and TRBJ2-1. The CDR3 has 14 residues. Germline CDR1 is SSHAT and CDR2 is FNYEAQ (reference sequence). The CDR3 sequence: CASSSGQFDDEQFF.

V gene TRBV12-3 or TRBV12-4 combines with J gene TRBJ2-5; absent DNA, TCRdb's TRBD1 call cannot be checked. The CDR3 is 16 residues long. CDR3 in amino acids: CASSLRGTGGQETQYF.

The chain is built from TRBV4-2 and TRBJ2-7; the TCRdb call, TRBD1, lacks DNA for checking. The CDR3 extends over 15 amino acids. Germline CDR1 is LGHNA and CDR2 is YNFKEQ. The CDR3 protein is CASSQAWRGTYEQYF.